This entry is about one TCR beta chain. In the original processing: Reference gene primer amplification gave estimated nucleated cell counts. TCRdb keeps only in-frame clones here, not all; method: immunoSEQ multiplex PCR. V and J calls and clone size are as listed in that table; D and trimming were resolved from the DNA. The table has more than 300,000 clones, more than 70% seen once. Trimming shortened V by 4 bases and J by 6 bases, and 13 bases separated the two germline ends. The CDR3 consists of 13 residues. The germline V gene has CDR1 SGDLS and CDR2 YYNGEE. This entry belongs to a study of blood T cell repertoires in COVID-19. Cohort 3 recovery required two negative PCRs, clearance, or symptom resolution.

This sequence was found in a young woman who had recovered from COVID-19. The chain couples TRBV9 to TRBJ1-2; tentatively, D is TRBD1 (5 bases). Sequencing was done on a sample of PBMCs or T cells enriched from blood (not recorded which). CDR3 nucleotides: TGTGCCAGCAGCCAGGGTCAAGGGCATGGCTACACCTTC. This codes for CASSQGQGHGYTF.